The 31 T cell receptor beta chains reported below all come from one sample, sequenced in a study of CD8+ T cells in alopecia areata. Extracted RNA was reverse transcribed into cDNA, the sequencing template. Clones were sequenced by immunoSEQ multiplex PCR, and TCRdb holds only the in-frame ones, with some missing. The table lists around 98,000 clones, under 45% of them singletons. Material: CD4+ T cells sorted from blood. The receptors stem from a human donor with alopecia areata.

This clone was detected only a few times. The chain combines TRBV30 with TRBJ2-7; 9 nucleotides agree with TRBD1. The J segment lost 4 bases and the V segment lost 8 bases, leaving 6 bases of the junction unmatched. The CDR3 runs 12 residues. Germline assignment: CDR1 GTSNPN and CDR2 SVGIG (reference sequence). DNA for the CDR3: TGTGCCGCGGGGACAGGGACATACGAGCAGTACTTC. Its protein is CAAGTGTYEQYF.

The CDR3 spells CAWKQGGSTDTQYF. The CDR3 region has the DNA TGTGCCTGGAAGCAGGGTGGAAGCACAGATACGCAGTATTTT. This rearrangement joins TRBV30 to TRBJ2-3, with TRBD1 as a possible D gene (5 bases). The CDR3 loop spans 14 amino acids. The V end was cut by 4 bases, the J end by 0 bases, with 11 bases between. Germline assignment: CDR1 GTSNPN and CDR2 SVGIG (reference sequence).

This sequence joins TRBV5-6 and TRBJ2-7, with D perhaps matching TRBD1 or TRBD2 (5 bases each). The V gene's germline CDR1 is SGHDT and CDR2 YYEEEE. V was shortened by 1 base and J by 2 bases, with 10 bases between the two germline ends. The CDR3 loop spans 14 amino acids. The CDR3 sequence is CASSLLGPTYEQYF. Written as DNA, the CDR3 is TGTGCCAGCAGCTTGTTGGGACCAACCTACGAGCAGTACTTC.

This chain joins TRBV28 and TRBJ1-5; TRBD1 agrees at 8 bases. Trimming took 2 bases from V and 7 from J; bases not matched to a gene: 4. There are 14 residues in the CDR3. Germline V gene data show CDR1 as MDHEN and CDR2 as SYDVKM. This CDR3 reads CASSLGRGLQPQHF. CDR3 nucleotide sequence: TGTGCCAGCAGTTTAGGCAGGGGGCTCCAGCCCCAGCATTTT.

V usage is TRBV29-1 and J usage is TRBJ1-2; D call uncertain. V lost 2 bases and J 4 bases, leaving 8 bases between the germline ends. This CDR3 spans 12 amino acids. Germline CDR1 SQVTM, CDR2 ANQGSEA. The CDR3 sequence is CSVEIRPYGYTF. The CDR3 DNA is TGCAGCGTTGAAATCCGGCCCTATGGCTACACCTTC.

This sequence joins TRBV5-4 and TRBJ2-3; 9 bases map to TRBD2. The CDR3 has 19 amino acids. With 2 bases clipped from V and 3 bases from J, the junction kept 16 bases outside the gene matches. Germline CDR1 reads SGHNT; CDR2 reads YYREEE (reference sequence). The CDR3 DNA sequence: TGTGCCAGCAGCTTCGACAGTCTGCTCGGCGGGAGGGAGACAGATACGCAGTATTTT. The encoded protein is CASSFDSLLGGRETDTQYF.

V and J are TRBV6-1 and TRBJ2-5; 9 bases match TRBD1. Looked up from germline, CDR1 is MNHNS and CDR2 is SASEGT. The CDR3 is 14 amino acids. Trimming removed 4 bases from V and 5 bases from J; junction bases left unmatched: 5. The CDR3 DNA sequence: TGTGCCAGCAGTGGGGGACAGGGCTGGGAGACCCAGTACTTC. Encoded protein: CASSGGQGWETQYF.

This chain uses TRBV2 with TRBJ1-2; D is perhaps TRBD1 (6 bases). Trimming took off 1 base at V and 6 bases at J, with 9 bases between the two ends. Germline lookup yields CDR1 SNHLY and CDR2 FYNNEI. The CDR3 has 13 amino acids. CDR3 sequence: CASSEERQDGYTF. CDR3 nucleotide sequence: TGTGCCAGCAGTGAAGAAAGACAGGATGGCTACACCTTC.

In nucleotides, the CDR3 is TGTGCCAGCACCCCGGTGGTAGAGCAGTTCTTC. It specifies CASTPVVEQFF. The V and J genes are TRBV2 and TRBJ2-1; no reliable D call. The CDR3 loop spans 11 amino acids. Trimming pared 7 bases from V and 10 bases from J, leaving 11 bases between. The germline V gene encodes CDR1 SNHLY and CDR2 FYNNEI.

The sample holds a few counts of this clone. J is TRBJ2-3 and V is TRBV29-1; 12 bases agree with TRBD2. The germline CDR1 and CDR2 sequences are SQVTM and ANQGSEA. This CDR3 comprises 16 residues. J lost 2 bases, V lost 6 bases, and 9 bases had no gene match. CDR3 bases: TGCAGCGTCCAACGACTAGCGGGGGCTAACACAGATACGCAGTATTTT. Encoded protein: CSVQRLAGANTDTQYF.

This chain connects TRBV7-2 to TRBJ2-1; unclear D gene. The V and J ends lost 1 base and 8 bases respectively, with 9 bases between them. The CDR3 length is 13 residues. The germline V gene encodes CDR1 SGHTA and CDR2 FQGNSA. CDR3 nucleotides: TGTGCCAGCAGCTTAGTGGGTAGGGATGAGCAGTTCTTC. Amino acid sequence: CASSLVGRDEQFF.

The chain recombines TRBV29-1 with TRBJ2-5; the D gene is possibly TRBD1 (6 bases). The CDR3 has 13 residues. Germline CDR1 and CDR2: SQVTM and ANQGSEA. Trimming pared 2 bases from V and 8 bases from J, leaving 15 bases between. This CDR3 reads CSVEPGRGQTQYF. The DNA of the CDR3 is TGCAGCGTTGAACCGGGCAGGGGCCAAACCCAGTACTTC.

This clone was recorded a few times. V gene TRBV10-3 combines with J gene TRBJ1-5, with 8 bases that match TRBD1. CDR1 is ENHRY, CDR2 SYGVKD, per germline. The CDR3 length is 13 residues. Unmatched junction bases numbered 1, after V lost 3 bases and J lost 6 bases. CDR3 sequence reads: CAISDRGLQPQHF. CDR3 coding DNA: TGTGCCATCAGTGACAGGGGGCTTCAGCCCCAGCATTTT.

CDR3 DNA sequence: TGTGCCAGCAGCCAAGAATACCGGGTTCCTACAGATACGCAGTATTTT. This sequence encodes CASSQEYRVPTDTQYF. The chain combines TRBV4-2 with TRBJ2-3, with D unresolved. Germline assignment: CDR1 LGHNA and CDR2 YNFKEQ. The CDR3 extends over 16 amino acids. The V gene lost 0 bases and the J gene lost 3 bases, with 13 bases spanning the gap.

The chain employs TRBV2 and TRBJ2-7; 12 positions agree with TRBD1. Germline lookup yields CDR1 SNHLY and CDR2 FYNNEI. The CDR3 extends over 13 amino acids. V trimming: 11 bases; J trimming: 8 bases; junction bases outside the gene matches: 10. CDR3 DNA sequence: TGTGCCGGGCGAGGGACAGGGGGCGCCAAGCAGTACTTC. It is translated as CAGRGTGGAKQYF.

The chain links TRBV30 to TRBJ1-1, with 7 nucleotides matching TRBD1. V was clipped by 2 bases and J by 4 bases; unmatched bases: 10. CDR1 and CDR2 from the germline V gene are GTSNPN and SVGIG (reference sequence). The CDR3 extends over 15 amino acids. The CDR3 loop is CAWSRETGQGTEAFF. The CDR3 region has the DNA TGTGCCTGGAGTCGGGAGACAGGGCAAGGCACTGAAGCTTTCTTT.

The table lists this clone with a few counts. Other DNA sequences of this sample code for an identical CDR3. This chain connects TRBV4-3 to TRBJ2-1, with D uncertain. The germline V gene has CDR1 LGHNA and CDR2 YSLEER. This CDR3 has 13 residues. V lost 1 base to trimming and J lost 2 bases, with 3 bases between them. The CDR3 protein is CASSQGAYNEQFF. CDR3 nucleotides: TGCGCCAGCAGCCAAGGGGCCTACAATGAGCAGTTCTTC.

The chain couples TRBV30 to TRBJ2-7; 7 bases fit TRBD2. The length of the CDR3 is 13 residues. Germline V gives CDR1 GTSNPN, CDR2 SVGIG (reference sequence). After removal of 5 bases from V and 1 base from J, the junction contained 5 bases not matched to a gene. The chain's CDR3 is CAWGGRGSYEQYF. The CDR3 DNA reads as TGTGCCTGGGGCGGGCGGGGGTCCTACGAGCAGTACTTC.

V is TRBV29-1 and J is TRBJ2-1, with D tentatively TRBD1 (6 bases). V was trimmed by 4 bases and J by 2 bases, leaving 12 bases between them. This CDR3 region has 14 residues. CDR1 and CDR2 (germline): SQVTM, ANQGSEA. The CDR3 nucleotides are TGCAGCGTTGTGTGGGGGCTAACCTACAATGAGCAGTTCTTC. Its translation: CSVVWGLTYNEQFF.

In this sample, this clone turned up once. The rearrangement links TRBV30 to TRBJ2-7; D gene uncertain. The germline V gene has CDR1 GTSNPN and CDR2 SVGIG (reference sequence). There are 13 residues in the CDR3. Trimming took off 4 bases at V and 6 bases at J, with 16 bases between the two ends. The CDR3 nucleotides read TGTGCCTGGAAAGGAGCCACCCTCTCCGAGCAGTACTTC. Its translation is CAWKGATLSEQYF.

This chain uses TRBV29-1 with TRBJ2-1; the D call may be TRBD1 or TRBD2 (7 bases each). The ends were cut back, 6 bases at V and 6 bases at J, with 18 bases in the middle. Germline values: CDR1 SQVTM, CDR2 ANQGSEA. The CDR3 contains 14 residues. In DNA, the CDR3 is TGCAGCGTGGGCGAGGGGGAGGGGGCCAATGAGCAGTTCTTC. Its protein is CSVGEGEGANEQFF.

This clone has just a few counts. The chain has TRBV29-1 and TRBJ1-1, with D perhaps TRBD1 (5 bases). CDR1 and CDR2 (germline): SQVTM, ANQGSEA. The CDR3 extends over 13 amino acids. V lost 7 bases and J lost 1, with 13 bases in between. CDR3 protein: CSAPSQGNTEAFF. CDR3 nucleotides: TGCAGCGCCCCGTCGCAGGGGAACACTGAAGCTTTCTTT.

With respect to this clone: The junction and the germline gene differ at one end; a read error may be behind it. This rearrangement joins TRBV28 to TRBJ1-2; D not certain. Per germline, CDR1 MDHEN and CDR2 SYDVKM. This CDR3 is built from 12 residues. CDR3 bases: TGTGCCAGCACGGGGTCTCATCATCCCCCAGCCTTC. It translates to CASTGSHHPPAF.

This clone was detected a few times. This chain connects TRBV4-3 to TRBJ1-1; D is unresolved. Germline V gene data show CDR1 as LGHNA and CDR2 as YSLEER. This CDR3 spans 15 amino acids. The V end lost 1 base, the J end lost 0 bases, and 9 bases lay between the germline ends. This chain's CDR3 is CASSQGWEVNTEAFF. The CDR3 DNA reads as TGCGCCAGCAGCCAAGGCTGGGAGGTGAACACTGAAGCTTTCTTT.

The CDR3 DNA reads TGCAGCGTTGTAGAGGGCGGACAAGAGACCCAGTACTTC. It is translated as CSVVEGGQETQYF. The chain employs TRBV29-1 and TRBJ2-5; perhaps TRBD2 as D (5 bases). Germline V gene lookup returns CDR1 SQVTM and CDR2 ANQGSEA. V was trimmed by 4 bases and J by 2 bases, leaving 11 bases between them. The CDR3 is 13 residues long. The variable domain in full, with the rest retrieved from reference TRBV29-1 and TRBJ2-5, is SAVISQKPSRDICQRGTSLTIQCQVDSQVTMMFWYRQQPGQSLTLIATANQGSEATYESGFVIDKFPISRPNLTFSTLTVSNMSPEDSSIYLCSVVEGGQETQYFGPGTRLLVL.

V usage is TRBV28 and J usage is TRBJ2-3, with TRBD2 identical over 7 bases. This CDR3 is 15 amino acids long. J gave up 2 bases and V 2 bases, and 4 bases lay outside the gene matches. CDR1 MDHEN and CDR2 SYDVKM come from the germline V gene. Here the CDR3 reads CASSLGGGTTDTQYF. The CDR3 DNA follows: TGTGCCAGCAGTTTAGGGGGGGGAACCACAGATACGCAGTATTTT.

The V call is TRBV6-6, the J call TRBJ1-5; weak D call: TRBD1 (5 bases). V lost 11 bases to trimming and J lost 2 bases, with 10 bases between them. The CDR3 loop spans 12 amino acids. Germline lookup yields CDR1 MNHNY and CDR2 SVGAGI (reference sequence). The CDR3 loop is CAVRDGNQPQHF. CDR3 coding DNA: TGTGCCGTAAGGGACGGCAATCAGCCCCAGCATTTT.

This clone came up a few times. CDR3 in amino acids: CASSWKGAPQETQYF. CDR3 nucleotides: TGTGCCAGCAGTTGGAAGGGGGCGCCCCAGGAGACCCAGTACTTC. The rearrangement links TRBV28 to TRBJ2-5; 7 bases map to TRBD1. This CDR3 spans 15 amino acids. Germline V gene lookup returns CDR1 MDHEN and CDR2 SYDVKM. Germline trimming cut 4 bases from V and 5 bases from J; bases unmatched to any gene: 10.

The chain carries TRBV30 and TRBJ1-2; maybe TRBD1 (6 bases). The V end lost 0 bases, the J end lost 3 bases, and 11 bases lay between the germline ends. Germline CDR1 is GTSNPN and CDR2 is SVGIG (reference sequence). CDR3 size: 14 residues. The CDR3 sequence is CAWSVPGGDYGYTF. CDR3 coding DNA: TGTGCCTGGAGTGTACCGGGGGGCGACTATGGCTACACCTTC.

The chain carries TRBV30 and TRBJ1-1, with D uncertain. This CDR3 spans 13 amino acids. With 2 bases removed from V and 1 base from J, the gap between germline ends came to 8 bases. CDR1 is GTSNPN, CDR2 SVGIG, per germline (reference sequence). The CDR3 region has the DNA TGTGCCTGGAGTAAGTCAGGGAACACTGAAGCTTTCTTT. Its translation: CAWSKSGNTEAFF.

This clone was recorded a few times. The rearrangement uses TRBV28 and TRBJ2-7, with 7 bases matching TRBD2. The CDR3 spans 16 residues. The germline V gene encodes CDR1 MDHEN and CDR2 SYDVKM. Trimming took 4 bases from V and 0 from J; bases not matched to a gene: 9. CDR3 protein: CASSSPSGASSYEQYF. For the CDR3, the DNA is TGTGCCAGCAGTTCCCCTAGCGGTGCAAGCTCCTACGAGCAGTACTTC. The full variable domain, rest sourced from reference TRBV28 and TRBJ2-7, is DVKVTQSSRYLVKRTGEKVFLECVQDMDHENMFWYRQDPGLGLRLIYFSYDVKMKEKGDIPEGYSVSREKKERFSLILESASTNQTSMYLCASSSPSGASSYEQYFGPGTRLTVT.